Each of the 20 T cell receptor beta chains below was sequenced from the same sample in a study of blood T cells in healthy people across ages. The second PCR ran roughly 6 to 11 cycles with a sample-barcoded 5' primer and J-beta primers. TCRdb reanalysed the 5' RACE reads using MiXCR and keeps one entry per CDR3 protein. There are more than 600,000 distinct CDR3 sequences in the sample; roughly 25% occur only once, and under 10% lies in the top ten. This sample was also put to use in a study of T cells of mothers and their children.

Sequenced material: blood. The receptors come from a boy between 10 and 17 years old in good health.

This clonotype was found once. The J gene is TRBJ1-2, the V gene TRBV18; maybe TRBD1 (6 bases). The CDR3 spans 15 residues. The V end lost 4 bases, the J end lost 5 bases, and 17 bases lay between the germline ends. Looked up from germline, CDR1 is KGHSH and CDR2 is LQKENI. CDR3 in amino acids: CASSRVQGGGYGYTF. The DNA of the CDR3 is TGTGCCAGCTCACGAGTCCAAGGAGGGGGTTATGGCTACACCTTC.

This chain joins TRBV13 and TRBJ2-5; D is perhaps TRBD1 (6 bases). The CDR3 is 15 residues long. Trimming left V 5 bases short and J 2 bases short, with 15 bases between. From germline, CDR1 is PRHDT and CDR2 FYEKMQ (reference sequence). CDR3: CASSPTGEPQETQYF. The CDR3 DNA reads TGTGCCAGCAGCCCGACAGGAGAGCCGCAAGAGACCCAGTACTTC.

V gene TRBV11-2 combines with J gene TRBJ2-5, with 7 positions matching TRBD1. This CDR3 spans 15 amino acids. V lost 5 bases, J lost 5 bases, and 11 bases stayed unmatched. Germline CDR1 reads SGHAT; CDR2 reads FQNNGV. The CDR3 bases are TGTGCCAGCAGCCCACCCTGGACAGGCGGGGAGACCCAGTACTTC. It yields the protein CASSPPWTGGETQYF.

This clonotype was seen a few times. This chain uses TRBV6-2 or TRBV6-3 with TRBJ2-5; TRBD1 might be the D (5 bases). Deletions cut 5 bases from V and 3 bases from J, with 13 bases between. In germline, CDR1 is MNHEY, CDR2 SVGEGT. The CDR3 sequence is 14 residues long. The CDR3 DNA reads TGTGCCAGCAGTCCGCAGATAGGGGAAGAGACCCAGTACTTC. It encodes CASSPQIGEETQYF.

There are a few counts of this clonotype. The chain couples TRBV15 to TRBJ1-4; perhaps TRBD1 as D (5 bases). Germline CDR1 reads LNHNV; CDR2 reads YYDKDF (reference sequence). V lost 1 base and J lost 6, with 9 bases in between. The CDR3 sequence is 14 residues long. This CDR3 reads CATSRGGTDEKLFF. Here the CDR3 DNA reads TGTGCCACCAGCAGAGGGGGGACCGATGAAAAACTGTTTTTT.

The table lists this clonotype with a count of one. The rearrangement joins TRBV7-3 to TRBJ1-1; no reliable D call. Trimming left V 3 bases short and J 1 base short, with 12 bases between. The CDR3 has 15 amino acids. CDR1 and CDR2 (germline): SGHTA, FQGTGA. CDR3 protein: CASSFGVITNTEAFF. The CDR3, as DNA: TGTGCCAGCAGCTTTGGGGTCATCACGAACACTGAAGCTTTCTTT.

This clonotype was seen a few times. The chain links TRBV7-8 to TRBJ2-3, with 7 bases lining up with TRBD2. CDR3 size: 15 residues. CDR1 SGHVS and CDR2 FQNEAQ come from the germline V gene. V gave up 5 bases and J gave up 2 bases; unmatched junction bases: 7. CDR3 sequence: CASSPGGFTTDTQYF. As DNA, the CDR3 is TGTGCCAGCAGCCCGGGGGGATTCACCACAGATACGCAGTATTTT.

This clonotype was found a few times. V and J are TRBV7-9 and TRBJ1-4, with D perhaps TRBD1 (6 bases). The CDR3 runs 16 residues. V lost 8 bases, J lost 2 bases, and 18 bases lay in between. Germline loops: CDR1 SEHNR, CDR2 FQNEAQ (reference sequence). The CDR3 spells CASQKGGLPTNEKLFF. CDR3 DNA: TGTGCCAGCCAGAAAGGGGGGCTCCCGACTAATGAAAAACTGTTTTTT.

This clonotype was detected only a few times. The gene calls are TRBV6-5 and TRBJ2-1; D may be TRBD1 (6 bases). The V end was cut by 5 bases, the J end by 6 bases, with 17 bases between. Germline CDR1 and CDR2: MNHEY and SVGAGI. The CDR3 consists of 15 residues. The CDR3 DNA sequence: TGTGCCAGCAGTCCCCCAGGGGTGATGCGCAATGAGCAGTTCTTC. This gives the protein CASSPPGVMRNEQFF.

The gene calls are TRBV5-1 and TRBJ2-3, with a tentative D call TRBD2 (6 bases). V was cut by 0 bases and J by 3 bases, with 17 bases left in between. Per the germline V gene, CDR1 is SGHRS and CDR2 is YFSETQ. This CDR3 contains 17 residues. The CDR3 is CASSLEFSGPPTDTQYF. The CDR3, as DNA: TGCGCCAGCAGCTTGGAGTTCAGCGGGCCTCCGACAGATACGCAGTATTTT.

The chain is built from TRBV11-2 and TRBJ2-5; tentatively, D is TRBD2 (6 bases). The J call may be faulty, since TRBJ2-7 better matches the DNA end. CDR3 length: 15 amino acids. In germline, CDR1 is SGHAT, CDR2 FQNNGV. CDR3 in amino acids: CASSLGFGSGYEQYF. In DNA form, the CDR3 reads TGTGCCAGCAGCTTGGGCTTCGGGAGTGGCTACGAGCAGTACTTC.

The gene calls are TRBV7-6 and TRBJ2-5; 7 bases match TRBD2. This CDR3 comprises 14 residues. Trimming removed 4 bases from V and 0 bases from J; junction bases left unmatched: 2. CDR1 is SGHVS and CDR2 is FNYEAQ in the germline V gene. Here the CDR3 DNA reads TGTGCCAGCAGCTCGGCGGGGGACCAAGAGACCCAGTACTTC. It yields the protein CASSSAGDQETQYF.

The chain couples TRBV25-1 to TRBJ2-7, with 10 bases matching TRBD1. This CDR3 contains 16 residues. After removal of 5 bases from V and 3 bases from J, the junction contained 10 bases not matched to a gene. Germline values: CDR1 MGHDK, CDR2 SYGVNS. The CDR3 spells CASSPITTGGYYEQYF. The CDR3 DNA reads TGTGCCAGCAGTCCCATAACGACAGGGGGCTACTACGAGCAGTACTTC.

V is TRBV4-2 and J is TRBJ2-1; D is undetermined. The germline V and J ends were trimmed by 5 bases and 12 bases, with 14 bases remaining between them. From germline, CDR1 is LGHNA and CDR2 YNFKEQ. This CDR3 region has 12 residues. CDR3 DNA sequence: TGTGCCAGCAGCGGGGTCGCGGAATGGCAGTTCTTC. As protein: CASSGVAEWQFF.

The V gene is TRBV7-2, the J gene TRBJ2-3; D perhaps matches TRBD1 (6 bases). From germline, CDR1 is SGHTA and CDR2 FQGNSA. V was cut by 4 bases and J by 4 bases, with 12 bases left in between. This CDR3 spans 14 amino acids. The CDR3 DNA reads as TGTGCCAGCAGCTACCCAGGGGTCCCAGATACGCAGTATTTT. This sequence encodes CASSYPGVPDTQYF.

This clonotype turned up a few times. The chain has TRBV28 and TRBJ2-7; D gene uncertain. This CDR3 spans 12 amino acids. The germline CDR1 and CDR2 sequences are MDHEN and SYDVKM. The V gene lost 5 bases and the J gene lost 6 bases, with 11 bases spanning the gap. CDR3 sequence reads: CASSERRREQYF. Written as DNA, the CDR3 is TGTGCCAGCAGTGAAAGAAGGCGCGAGCAGTACTTC.

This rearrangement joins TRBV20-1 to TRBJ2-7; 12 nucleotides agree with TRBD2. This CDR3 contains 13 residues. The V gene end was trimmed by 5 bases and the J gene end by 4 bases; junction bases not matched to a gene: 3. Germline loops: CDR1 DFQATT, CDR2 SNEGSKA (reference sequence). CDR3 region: CSALLAGGYEQYF. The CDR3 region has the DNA TGCAGTGCTCTACTAGCGGGGGGTTACGAGCAGTACTTC.

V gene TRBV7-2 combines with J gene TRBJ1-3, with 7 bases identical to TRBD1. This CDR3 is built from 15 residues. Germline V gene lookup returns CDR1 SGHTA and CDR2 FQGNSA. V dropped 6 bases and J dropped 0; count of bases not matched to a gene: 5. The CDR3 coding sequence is TGTGCCAGCAGAATCGGGACAGCCTCTGGAAACACCATATATTTT. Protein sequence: CASRIGTASGNTIYF.

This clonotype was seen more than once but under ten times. CDR3 sequence: CASSSRDRGTAEAFF. The CDR3 DNA reads as TGTGCCAGCAGCTCCCGGGACAGGGGAACCGCTGAAGCTTTCTTT. This chain connects TRBV5-4 to TRBJ1-1; TRBD1 matches at 10 bases. The CDR3 length is 15 residues. Germline V gene lookup returns CDR1 SGHNT and CDR2 YYREEE (reference sequence). The trim removed 3 bases at V and 6 bases at J, leaving 8 bases unmatched.

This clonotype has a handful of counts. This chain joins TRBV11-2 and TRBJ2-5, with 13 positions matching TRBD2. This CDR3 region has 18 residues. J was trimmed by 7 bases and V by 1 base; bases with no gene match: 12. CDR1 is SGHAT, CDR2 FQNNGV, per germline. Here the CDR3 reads CASSLAGVGTSGIGTQYF. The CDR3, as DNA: TGTGCCAGCAGCTTAGCAGGAGTCGGGACTAGCGGGATAGGGACCCAGTACTTC.